This TCR beta chain was captured by sequencing in a study of T cell responses to AZD1222 COVID-19 vaccine. Sequencing was performed with immunoSEQ multiplex PCR; in TCRdb, only in-frame clones are kept and a portion is missing. The table includes about 150,000 clones, around 87% detected once. Germline V gene lookup returns CDR1 SQVTM and CDR2 ANQGSEA. The CDR3 is made up of 13 amino acids. The V end lost 4 bases, the J end lost 4 bases, and 13 bases lay between the germline ends. Study-wide results and limits: Variant regions that are unmutated are reportedly the target of nearly half of spike-specific TCRs.

This clone was recorded only once. What it recognizes is unknown. V gene TRBV29-1 combines with J gene TRBJ2-5; D ambiguous. The source of this sequence is an adult who received the AZD1222 COVID-19 vaccine. The input for sequencing was peripheral blood, taken 28 days after the second AZD1222 dose. CDR3: CSVGTAPGETQYF. The CDR3 region has the DNA TGCAGCGTTGGAACAGCCCCAGGAGAGACCCAGTACTTC.